The subject of this entry is one T cell receptor (beta chain). The sample comes from a study of blood T cell repertoires in COVID-19. Clones were read by immunoSEQ multiplex PCR, and TCRdb kept only the in-frame ones, dropping some. Among some 320,000 clones listed, roughly 91% were seen once. The source of this sequence is a woman between 25 and 40 years old with COVID-19, enrolled during active disease. Sequencing was performed on peripheral blood.

The chain's CDR3 is CASSPWSRIPIQSNEQYF. The CDR3 DNA reads as TGTGCCAGTAGTCCCTGGAGCCGAATCCCAATCCAGTCCAACGAGCAGTACTTC. The rearrangement joins TRBV19 to TRBJ2-7, with unresolved D. Germline-derived CDR1 and CDR2 are LNHDA and SQIVND (reference sequence). This CDR3 has 18 amino acids. Trimming stripped 5 bases from V and 5 bases from J, with 28 bases between.